Listed here are 24 T cell receptor beta chains from one sample, sequenced in a study of blood T cell repertoires in COVID-19. Sequencing was performed with immunoSEQ multiplex PCR; in TCRdb, only in-frame clones are kept and a portion is missing. The data contain 130,000 to 150,000 clones, approximately 81% of them singletons. The sequencing sample was made of peripheral blood. The receptors come from a human donor in a cohort sampled during active COVID-19.

The chain links TRBV27 to TRBJ1-1; the D gene is possibly TRBD1 (5 bases). Trimming pared 10 bases from V and 4 bases from J, leaving 16 bases between. The CDR3 spans 13 residues. CDR1 and CDR2 (germline): MNHEY, SMNVEV (reference sequence). The CDR3 here is CATWGSLGTEAFF. CDR3 coding DNA: TGTGCCACTTGGGGCAGTCTGGGCACTGAAGCTTTCTTT.

V is TRBV9 and J is TRBJ2-1, with TRBD2 matching 14 bases. This CDR3 spans 16 amino acids. With 4 bases clipped from V and 10 bases from J, the junction kept 10 bases outside the gene matches. Germline assignment: CDR1 SGDLS and CDR2 YYNGEE. The CDR3 loop is CASSFGLAGGSREQFF. In DNA, the CDR3 is TGTGCCAGCAGCTTCGGACTAGCGGGGGGATCGAGAGAGCAGTTCTTC.

V usage is TRBV9 and J usage is TRBJ2-3; 7 nucleotides agree with TRBD1. The V segment lost 4 bases and the J segment 2 bases; nucleotides outside the gene matches: 4. The CDR3 loop spans 14 amino acids. CDR1 is SGDLS, CDR2 YYNGEE, per germline. This CDR3 is CASSRQGPTDTQYF. CDR3 DNA: TGTGCCAGCAGCAGACAGGGCCCCACAGATACGCAGTATTTT.

The V call is TRBV3-1 (or the pseudogene TRBV3-2), the J call TRBJ1-5, with a weak D call TRBD1 (5 bases). CDR3 length: 16 amino acids. Germline V lookup: CDR1 LGHDT, CDR2 YNNKEL (reference sequence). V lost 1 base and J lost 2, with 12 bases in between. The CDR3 nucleotides are TGTGCCAGCAGCCAAGCCTGGGCGGGGGGCAATCAGCCCCAGCATTTT. Protein: CASSQAWAGGNQPQHF.

This clone turned up a few times. The chain is built from TRBV28 and TRBJ2-1, with 8 bases aligning to TRBD1. CDR3 size: 14 residues. The V gene's germline CDR1 is MDHEN and CDR2 SYDVKM. J was trimmed by 2 bases and V by 7 bases; bases with no gene match: 4. CDR3 loop: CASTPGGPYNEQFF. The CDR3, as DNA: TGTGCCAGCACCCCAGGGGGCCCCTACAATGAGCAGTTCTTC.

The rearrangement uses TRBV27 and TRBJ2-3, with D perhaps matching TRBD1 (6 bases). V gave up 2 bases and J gave up 2 bases, with 20 bases separating them. Per germline, CDR1 MNHEY and CDR2 SMNVEV (reference sequence). This CDR3 spans 18 amino acids. The DNA for the CDR3 is TGTGCCAGCAGTTTAAGGTGGGGGCCCCTCCTAAACACAGATACGCAGTATTTT. Residues: CASSLRWGPLLNTDTQYF.

The rearrangement joins TRBV5-4 to TRBJ2-7; D possibly corresponds to TRBD1 (6 bases). CDR3 length equals 15 residues. Germline CDR1 and CDR2: SGHNT and YYREEE (reference sequence). V gave up 5 bases and J gave up 5 bases, with 20 bases separating them. The CDR3 DNA reads TGTGCCAGCAGACGTGGGCCAGGGGATTGGGACGAGCAGTACTTC. It specifies CASRRGPGDWDEQYF.

The genes are TRBV20-1 and TRBJ1-2; 7 bases line up with TRBD1. The CDR3 is 13 residues long. V shed 3 bases, J shed 3 bases, and the junction held 4 bases outside the gene matches. CDR1 is DFQATT and CDR2 is SNEGSKA in the germline V gene (reference sequence). The CDR3 loop is CSASPTGYYGYTF. The CDR3 DNA reads TGCAGTGCTAGTCCGACAGGGTACTATGGCTACACCTTC.

The chain recombines TRBV9 with TRBJ2-5; 8 bases map to TRBD2. The V gene's germline CDR1 is SGDLS and CDR2 YYNGEE. The V segment lost 2 bases and the J segment 2 bases; nucleotides outside the gene matches: 5. This CDR3 comprises 15 residues. The CDR3 nucleotides read TGTGCCAGCAGCGTTAGCGGGGTAATGCAAGAGACCCAGTACTTC. It is translated as CASSVSGVMQETQYF.

The chain is built from TRBV24-1 and TRBJ1-4; a weak D match, TRBD1 (5 bases). This CDR3 spans 14 amino acids. Trimming removed 3 bases at V and 4 bases at J, with 8 bases between. Germline lookup yields CDR1 KGHDR and CDR2 SFDVKD. CDR3 residues: CATSDQGDNEKLFF. In DNA form, the CDR3 reads TGTGCCACCAGTGATCAAGGGGATAATGAAAAACTGTTTTTT.

The chain employs TRBV7-8 and TRBJ2-1; the D gene is possibly TRBD2 (6 bases). Trimming stripped 7 bases from V and 9 bases from J, with 13 bases between. From germline, CDR1 is SGHVS and CDR2 FQNEAQ. This CDR3 spans 12 amino acids. The CDR3 protein is CASTGGLGEQFF. CDR3 DNA sequence: TGTGCCAGCACCGGGGGTTTGGGTGAGCAGTTCTTC.

V gene TRBV30 combines with J gene TRBJ1-2; D might be TRBD1 (5 bases). V lost 4 bases to trimming and J lost 12 bases, with 24 bases between them. CDR1 is GTSNPN and CDR2 is SVGIG in the germline V gene (reference sequence). The CDR3 extends over 14 amino acids. CDR3: CAWITRDFLGGNTF. CDR3 in DNA: TGTGCCTGGATTACGCGGGACTTTTTAGGAGGAAACACCTTC.

The rearrangement uses TRBV28 and TRBJ1-5, with D uncertain. Germline assignment: CDR1 MDHEN and CDR2 SYDVKM. The CDR3 is 12 amino acids. The CDR3 nucleotides are TGTGGGGCCGATGGGAGCAATCAGCCCCAGCATTTT. Translated, it gives CGADGSNQPQHF.

The chain uses TRBV5-1 and TRBJ2-3, with TRBD2 as a possible D gene (5 bases). This CDR3 has 13 residues. Germline loops: CDR1 SGHRS, CDR2 YFSETQ. V lost 2 bases to trimming and J lost 4 bases, with 8 bases between them. CDR3 amino acids: CASSFPLADTQYF. The CDR3 nucleotides read TGCGCCAGCAGCTTCCCACTAGCAGATACGCAGTATTTT.

This clone was observed a few times. V and J are TRBV5-1 and TRBJ2-2; D is unresolved. Germline CDR1 and CDR2: SGHRS and YFSETQ. The ends were cut back, 0 bases at V and 1 base at J, with 7 bases in the middle. The CDR3 totals 15 residues. This chain's CDR3 is CASSLAELNTGELFF. CDR3 nucleotide sequence: TGCGCCAGCAGCTTGGCCGAACTGAACACCGGGGAGCTGTTTTTT.

V and J are TRBV11-2 and TRBJ1-6; D uncertain. The CDR3 has 13 amino acids. In germline, CDR1 is SGHAT, CDR2 FQNNGV. V was shortened by 4 bases and J by 6 bases, with 7 bases between the two germline ends. CDR3 nucleotide sequence: TGTGCCAGCAGCTGGACTCTTAATTCACCCCTCCACTTT. Translation: CASSWTLNSPLHF.

The chain uses TRBV7-7 and TRBJ2-5, with D possibly TRBD1 on 5 matching bases. There are 13 residues in the CDR3. Germline-derived CDR1 and CDR2 are SSHAT and FNYEAQ (reference sequence). V lost 5 bases, J lost 1 base, and 8 bases lay in between. In DNA, the CDR3 is TGTGCCAGCAGCCACGACAGCCAAGAGACCCAGTACTTC. Amino acid sequence: CASSHDSQETQYF.

The CDR3 loop reads CSARTEYEQYF. The CDR3 region has the DNA TGCAGCGCACGCACGGAGTACGAGCAGTACTTC. V is TRBV29-1 and J is TRBJ2-7; D is unclear. The germline V and J ends were trimmed by 7 bases and 4 bases, with 11 bases remaining between them. The germline gives CDR1 SQVTM, CDR2 ANQGSEA. The CDR3 spans 11 residues.

J is TRBJ2-1 and V is TRBV24-1, with D tentatively TRBD2 (6 bases). Germline CDR1 and CDR2: KGHDR and SFDVKD. The CDR3 spans 13 residues. V dropped 9 bases and J dropped 5 bases, with 13 bases sitting between them. The CDR3: CATAGHGDNEQFF. CDR3 bases: TGTGCCACCGCGGGGCATGGGGACAATGAGCAGTTCTTC.

The gene calls are TRBV7-2 and TRBJ1-2; 7 nucleotides align to TRBD1. The germline CDR1 and CDR2 sequences are SGHTA and FQGNSA. This CDR3 is 17 amino acids long. Losses at the gene ends were 1 base for V and 5 bases for J; bases not matched to a gene: 13. The CDR3 is CASSLGVGGVLRYGYTF. In DNA form, the CDR3 reads TGTGCCAGCAGCTTAGGCGTAGGGGGCGTTTTAAGATATGGCTACACCTTC.

This clone occurred once. The V and J genes are TRBV27 and TRBJ1-2; a possible D gene is TRBD1 (6 bases). Trimming pared 5 bases from V and 2 bases from J, leaving 12 bases between. The germline gives CDR1 MNHEY, CDR2 SMNVEV (reference sequence). This CDR3 is built from 14 residues. The DNA of the CDR3 is TGTGCCAGCAGTATTTCGGGACAAAACTATGGCTACACCTTC. It translates to CASSISGQNYGYTF.

The chain recombines TRBV4-3 with TRBJ2-2, with 11 bases identical to TRBD2. The J segment lost 6 bases and the V segment lost 0 bases, leaving 6 bases of the junction unmatched. The germline V gene encodes CDR1 LGHNA and CDR2 YSLEER. The CDR3 totals 17 residues. CDR3 sequence reads: CASSQDGPSGGPGELFF. The DNA of the CDR3 is TGCGCCAGCAGCCAAGATGGGCCTAGCGGGGGGCCCGGGGAGCTGTTTTTT.

The J gene is TRBJ1-4, the V gene TRBV19; TRBD1 might be the D (6 bases). Germline values: CDR1 LNHDA, CDR2 SQIVND (reference sequence). V lost 4 bases and J lost 2, with 11 bases in between. The CDR3 has 15 amino acids. CDR3 coding DNA: TGTGCCAGTAGTACCACAGGGACCACTAATGAAAAACTGTTTTTT. Its protein product is CASSTTGTTNEKLFF. Drawing the rest from reference TRBV19 and TRBJ1-4, the complete variable domain is DGGITQSPKYLFRKEGQNVTLSCEQNLNHDAMYWYRQDPGQGLRLIYYSQIVNDFQKGDIAEGYSVSREKKESFPLTVTSAQKNPTAFYLCASSTTGTTNEKLFFGSGTQLSVL.

This chain links TRBV11-3 with TRBJ1-1; D unresolved. Germline V gene sequence: CDR1 SGHNT, CDR2 YENEEA. Trimming shortened V by 2 bases and J by 6 bases, and 7 bases separated the two germline ends. The CDR3 has 12 amino acids. This chain's CDR3 is CASSLPGPEAFF. DNA for the CDR3: TGTGCCAGCAGCTTACCAGGCCCTGAAGCTTTCTTT.